Below are 19 T cell receptor beta chains sequenced from a single sample in a study of blood T cells in healthy people across ages. Sample-barcoded 5' priming and a J-beta primer mix drove a second PCR of 7 to 11 cycles. Via MiXCR, TCRdb re-called the 5' RACE reads, giving one row per CDR3 protein. The repertoire has hundreds of thousands of distinct CDR3 sequences, over 45% of them found once; the top ten carry around a third. Sequencing was carried out using blood. Receptors originate from a woman in her sixties in good health.

This clonotype was found a few times. V and J are TRBV5-1 and TRBJ2-7; D ambiguous. In germline, CDR1 is SGHRS, CDR2 YFSETQ. The CDR3 is 14 amino acids. Between the trimmed V and J ends, which lost 3 bases and 3 bases, there was a span of 13 bases. CDR3 sequence (DNA): TGCGCCAGCAGCTACGCGGAGCCCCTCTACGAGCAGTACTTC. Translation: CASSYAEPLYEQYF.

A few counts support this clonotype. The chain joins TRBV28 to TRBJ1-5, with a tentative D call TRBD1 (5 bases). CDR1 is MDHEN, CDR2 SYDVKM, per germline. Trimming left V 2 bases short and J 5 bases short, with 13 bases between. The length of the CDR3 is 15 residues. The CDR3 region has the DNA TGTGCCAGCAGTTTACCCCAGGGTCAGGATCAGCCCCAGCATTTT. This translates into CASSLPQGQDQPQHF. The variable domain in full, with the rest retrieved from reference TRBV28 and TRBJ1-5, is DVKVTQSSRYLVKRTGEKVFLECVQDMDHENMFWYRQDPGLGLRLIYFSYDVKMKEKGDIPEGYSVSREKKERFSLILESASTNQTSMYLCASSLPQGQDQPQHFGDGTRLSIL.

This clonotype was counted only a few times. The chain is built from TRBV7-2 and TRBJ2-7; D not certain. The CDR3 is made up of 13 amino acids. V lost 2 bases and J lost 6, with 11 bases in between. Germline V gene lookup returns CDR1 SGHTA and CDR2 FQGNSA. Here the CDR3 reads CASSLHPRVEQYF. In nucleotides, the CDR3 is TGTGCCAGCAGCTTACACCCTAGGGTCGAGCAGTACTTC. The full variable domain, rest sourced from reference TRBV7-2 and TRBJ2-7, is GAGVSQSPSNKVTEKGKDVELRCDPISGHTALYWYRQSLGQGLEFLIYFQGNSAPDKSGLPSDRFSAERTGGSVSTLTIQRTQQEDSAVYLCASSLHPRVEQYFGPGTRLTVT.

This clonotype has more than one count but fewer than ten. This chain joins TRBV3-1 and TRBJ2-5; D is uncertain. Germline V gene lookup returns CDR1 LGHDT and CDR2 YNNKEL (reference sequence). The V end lost 1 base, the J end lost 3 bases, and 6 bases lay between the germline ends. This CDR3 region has 13 residues. CDR3 loop: CASSQVGKETQYF. The DNA for the CDR3 is TGTGCCAGCAGCCAAGTCGGAAAAGAGACCCAGTACTTC.

The chain links TRBV20-1 to TRBJ2-1; D not resolved. The CDR3 length is 10 residues. CDR1 and CDR2 from the germline V gene are DFQATT and SNEGSKA (reference sequence). V lost 5 bases, J lost 7 bases, and 6 bases lay in between. The CDR3 DNA follows: TGCAGTGCTTGGGCTAATGAGCAGTTCTTC. Translating gives CSAWANEQFF.

This rearrangement joins TRBV7-3 to TRBJ2-5, with unresolved D. Germline V lookup: CDR1 SGHTA, CDR2 FQGTGA. CDR3 length: 14 amino acids. V shed 4 bases and J shed 2 bases, with 11 bases lying between them. CDR3 sequence reads: CASSSPRVQETQYF. The CDR3 DNA follows: TGTGCCAGCAGCTCCCCCCGGGTTCAAGAGACCCAGTACTTC.

V usage is TRBV6-5 and J usage is TRBJ2-1; 10 bases map to TRBD2. This CDR3 spans 14 amino acids. V gave up 5 bases and J gave up 8 bases; unmatched junction bases: 6. Germline-derived CDR1 and CDR2 are MNHEY and SVGAGI. The CDR3 DNA sequence: TGTGCCAGCAGTACTAGCGGGATGGTCTATGAGCAGTTCTTC. Protein: CASSTSGMVYEQFF.

Only a few counts were recorded for this clonotype. The V call is TRBV14, the J call TRBJ2-5, with D unresolved. Trimming left V 2 bases short and J 7 bases short, with 17 bases between. Germline V gene data show CDR1 as SGHDN and CDR2 as FVKESK. This CDR3 has 15 residues. This chain's CDR3 is CASSQSTSNTGTQYF. The CDR3 DNA reads TGTGCCAGCAGCCAAAGTACTTCTAACACTGGGACCCAGTACTTC.

For the CDR3, the DNA is TGCGCCAGCAGCATCCGGGACCTGTACGAGCAGTACTTC. Translating it yields CASSIRDLYEQYF. This chain connects TRBV5-1 to TRBJ2-7, with D perhaps matching TRBD1 or TRBD2 (5 bases each). V gave up 4 bases and J gave up 4 bases, with 12 bases separating them. Germline assignment: CDR1 SGHRS and CDR2 YFSETQ. This CDR3 has 13 residues.

The table lists this clonotype with a few counts. This chain joins TRBV9 and TRBJ2-3; the D gene is possibly TRBD2 (5 bases). There are 16 residues in the CDR3. Trimming pared 0 bases from V and 0 bases from J, leaving 11 bases between. Germline CDR1 reads SGDLS; CDR2 reads YYNGEE. The CDR3 is CASSVGPAASTDTQYF. Here the CDR3 DNA reads TGTGCCAGCAGCGTAGGCCCAGCGGCTAGCACAGATACGCAGTATTTT.

The chain has TRBV7-2 and TRBJ2-3; D is ambiguous. There are 14 residues in the CDR3. Germline V gene sequence: CDR1 SGHTA, CDR2 FQGNSA. V was shortened by 1 base and J by 4 bases, with 9 bases between the two germline ends. The DNA for the CDR3 is TGTGCCAGCAGCTTAGGGCCCCCTCCAGATACGCAGTATTTT. This codes for CASSLGPPPDTQYF.

This chain uses TRBV10-3 with TRBJ2-4; 13 positions agree with TRBD2. The J call may be incorrect, as the DNA end agrees better with TRBJ2-7. Germline CDR1 reads ENHRY; CDR2 reads SYGVKD. The CDR3 consists of 15 residues. CDR3 coding DNA: TGTGCCATCAATCGGACTAGCGGGAGAGGAGACGAGCAGTACTTC. Protein sequence: CAINRTSGRGDEQYF.

The rearrangement joins TRBV7-9 to TRBJ1-1; D call uncertain. Germline loops: CDR1 SEHNR, CDR2 FQNEAQ (reference sequence). The CDR3 is 12 residues long. Trimming cost V 1 base and J 10 bases, with 10 bases left between them. CDR3 region: CASSLEAKGAFF. CDR3 in DNA: TGTGCCAGCAGCTTAGAAGCCAAAGGAGCTTTCTTT.

This clonotype was counted between two and nine times. CDR3 coding DNA: TGCGCCAGCAGCCAGCCCCAGGGTGGCGGCGAAAAACTGTTTTTT. Protein: CASSQPQGGGEKLFF. The rearrangement uses TRBV4-3 and TRBJ1-4, with D possibly being TRBD1 (5 bases). The CDR3 extends over 15 amino acids. The V end was cut by 3 bases, the J end by 8 bases, with 16 bases between. In germline, CDR1 is LGHNA, CDR2 YSLEER.

The rearrangement uses TRBV28 and TRBJ2-7; TRBD1 agrees at 10 bases. CDR3 length: 15 amino acids. The germline gives CDR1 MDHEN, CDR2 SYDVKM. V gave up 6 bases and J gave up 5 bases; unmatched junction bases: 10. CDR3 loop: CASRAPGQGFHEQYF. The CDR3 region has the DNA TGTGCCAGCAGGGCGCCGGGACAGGGGTTCCACGAGCAGTACTTC.

J is TRBJ2-5 and V is TRBV5-1; 13 bases are shared with TRBD2. Germline assignment: CDR1 SGHRS and CDR2 YFSETQ. CDR3 length: 16 residues. The V gene end was trimmed by 3 bases and the J gene end by 1 base; junction bases not matched to a gene: 3. CDR3 residues: CASSYGTSGTQETQYF. CDR3 coding DNA: TGCGCCAGCAGCTACGGGACTAGCGGGACCCAAGAGACCCAGTACTTC. Full variable domain (rest looked up from reference TRBV5-1 and TRBJ2-5): KAGVTQTPRYLIKTRGQQVTLSCSPISGHRSVSWYQQTPGQGLQFLFEYFSETQRNKGNFPGRFSGRQFSNSRSEMNVSTLELGDSALYLCASSYGTSGTQETQYFGPGTRLLVL.

This clonotype was found many times. The chain uses TRBV13 and TRBJ2-7; 8 bases agree with TRBD1. V shed 8 bases and J 3 bases; nucleotides not matched to a gene: 6. The CDR3 has 13 residues. The germline gives CDR1 PRHDT, CDR2 FYEKMQ (reference sequence). CDR3 bases: TGTGCCAGCGCCATACAGGGGGGCTACGAGCAGTACTTC. This sequence encodes CASAIQGGYEQYF.

The V gene is TRBV11-2, the J gene TRBJ2-3, with TRBD2 matching over 9 bases. The CDR3 is 17 residues long. The ends lost 1 base at V and 6 bases at J; junction bases unmatched: 11. Germline V lookup: CDR1 SGHAT, CDR2 FQNNGV. CDR3 amino acids: CASSLVGAAGGLDTQYF. CDR3 nucleotide sequence: TGTGCCAGCAGCTTAGTGGGGGCGGCGGGAGGGTTGGATACGCAGTATTTT. Using reference TRBV11-2 and TRBJ2-3 for the parts outside the CDR3, the full variable domain is EAGVAQSPRYKIIEKRQSVAFWCNPISGHATLYWYQQILGQGPKLLIQFQNNGVVDDSQLPKDRFSAERLKGVDSTLKIQPAKLEDSAVYLCASSLVGAAGGLDTQYFGPGTRLTVL.

This clonotype was counted only a few times. The V and J genes are TRBV29-1 and TRBJ2-1; D is undetermined. The J call is uncertain, as TRBJ2-7 better fits the DNA end. This CDR3 is built from 14 residues. Germline V gene data show CDR1 as SQVTM and CDR2 as ANQGSEA. In nucleotides, the CDR3 is TGCAGCGTTGAGACGGTCCTCTCCTACAATGAGCAGTACTTC. This gives the protein CSVETVLSYNEQYF.